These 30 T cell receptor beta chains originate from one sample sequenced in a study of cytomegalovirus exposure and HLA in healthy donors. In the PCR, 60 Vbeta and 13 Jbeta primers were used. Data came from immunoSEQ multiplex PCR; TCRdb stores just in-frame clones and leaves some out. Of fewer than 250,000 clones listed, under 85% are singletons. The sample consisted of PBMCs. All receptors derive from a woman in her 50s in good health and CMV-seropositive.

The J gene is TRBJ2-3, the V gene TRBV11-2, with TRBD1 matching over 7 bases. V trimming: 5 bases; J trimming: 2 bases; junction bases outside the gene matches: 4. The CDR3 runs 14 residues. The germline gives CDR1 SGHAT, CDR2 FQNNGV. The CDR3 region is CASSHRGNTDTQYF. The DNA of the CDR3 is TGTGCCAGCAGCCACAGGGGAAACACAGATACGCAGTATTTT.

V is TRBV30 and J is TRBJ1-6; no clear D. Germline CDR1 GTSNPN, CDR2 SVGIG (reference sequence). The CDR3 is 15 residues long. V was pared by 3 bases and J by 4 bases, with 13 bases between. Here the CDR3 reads CAWRGESLYNSPLHF. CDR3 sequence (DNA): TGTGCCTGGAGGGGAGAAAGTTTATATAATTCACCCCTCCACTTT.

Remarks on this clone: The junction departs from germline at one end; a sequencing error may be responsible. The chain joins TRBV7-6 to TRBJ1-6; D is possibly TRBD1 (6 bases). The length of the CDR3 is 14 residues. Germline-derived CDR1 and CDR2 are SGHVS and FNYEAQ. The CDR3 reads CAGSLWDTNSPLHF. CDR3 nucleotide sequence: TGTGCCGGCAGCTTATGGGACACTAATTCACCCCTCCACTTT.

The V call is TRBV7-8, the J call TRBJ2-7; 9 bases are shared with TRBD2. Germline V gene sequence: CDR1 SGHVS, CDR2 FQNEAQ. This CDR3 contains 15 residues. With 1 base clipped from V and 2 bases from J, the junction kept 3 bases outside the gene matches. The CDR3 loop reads CASSLGLAGPYEQYF. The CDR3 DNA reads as TGTGCCAGCAGCTTAGGTCTAGCGGGGCCCTACGAGCAGTACTTC.

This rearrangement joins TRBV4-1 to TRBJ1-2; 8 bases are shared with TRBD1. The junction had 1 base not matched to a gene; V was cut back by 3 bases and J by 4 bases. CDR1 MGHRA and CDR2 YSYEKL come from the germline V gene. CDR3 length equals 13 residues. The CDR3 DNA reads TGCGCCAGCAGCCAGACAGGGGTCTATGGCTACACCTTC. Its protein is CASSQTGVYGYTF.

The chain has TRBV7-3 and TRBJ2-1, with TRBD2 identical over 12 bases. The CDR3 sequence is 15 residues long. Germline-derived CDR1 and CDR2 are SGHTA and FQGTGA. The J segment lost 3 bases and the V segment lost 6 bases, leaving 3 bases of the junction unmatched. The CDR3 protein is CASRPGLAGYNEQFF. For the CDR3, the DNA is TGTGCCAGCAGGCCGGGACTAGCGGGCTACAATGAGCAGTTCTTC. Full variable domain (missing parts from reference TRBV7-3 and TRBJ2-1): GAGVSQTPSNKVTEKGKYVELRCDPISGHTALYWYRQSLGQGPEFLIYFQGTGAADDSGLPNDRFFAVRPEGSVSTLKIQRTERGDSAVYLCASRPGLAGYNEQFFGPGTRLTVL.

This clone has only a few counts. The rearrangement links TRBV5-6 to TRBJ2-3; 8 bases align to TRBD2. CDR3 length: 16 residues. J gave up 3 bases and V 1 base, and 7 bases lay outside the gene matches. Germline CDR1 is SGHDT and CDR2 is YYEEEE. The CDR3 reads CASSLYQRGLTDTQYF. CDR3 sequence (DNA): TGTGCCAGCAGCTTGTACCAGCGGGGGTTGACAGATACGCAGTATTTT.

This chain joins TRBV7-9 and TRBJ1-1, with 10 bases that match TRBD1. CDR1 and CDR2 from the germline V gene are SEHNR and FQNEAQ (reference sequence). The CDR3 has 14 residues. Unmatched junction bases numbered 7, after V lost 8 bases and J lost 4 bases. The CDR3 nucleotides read TGTGCCAGCGGATGGGACAGGGGTGGCACTGAAGCTTTCTTT. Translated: CASGWDRGGTEAFF. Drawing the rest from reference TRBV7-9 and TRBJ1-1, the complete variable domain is DTGVSQNPRHKITKRGQNVTFRCDPISEHNRLYWYRQTLGQGPEFLTYFQNEAQLEKSRLLSDRFSAERPKGSFSTLEIQRTEQGDSAMYLCASGWDRGGTEAFFGQGTRLTVV.

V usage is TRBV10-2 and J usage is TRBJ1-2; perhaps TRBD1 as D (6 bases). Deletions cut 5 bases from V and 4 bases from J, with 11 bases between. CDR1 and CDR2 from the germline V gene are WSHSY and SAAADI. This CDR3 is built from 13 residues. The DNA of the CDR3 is TGCGCCAGCAGTCTGGACAGTGGCTATGGCTACACCTTC. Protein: CASSLDSGYGYTF.

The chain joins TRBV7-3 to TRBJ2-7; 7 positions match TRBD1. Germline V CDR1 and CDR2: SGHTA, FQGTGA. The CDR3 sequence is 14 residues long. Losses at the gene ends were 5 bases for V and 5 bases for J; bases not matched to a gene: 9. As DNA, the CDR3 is TGTGCCAGCAGCCGAGGGGGCGCCAGGAACGAGCAGTACTTC. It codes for CASSRGGARNEQYF.

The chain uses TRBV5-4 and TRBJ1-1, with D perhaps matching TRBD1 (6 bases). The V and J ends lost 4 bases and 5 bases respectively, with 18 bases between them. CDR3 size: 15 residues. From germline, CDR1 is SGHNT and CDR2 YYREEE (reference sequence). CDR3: CASSHETGLGTEAFF. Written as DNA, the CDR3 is TGTGCCAGCAGCCACGAGACAGGCCTGGGGACTGAAGCTTTCTTT.

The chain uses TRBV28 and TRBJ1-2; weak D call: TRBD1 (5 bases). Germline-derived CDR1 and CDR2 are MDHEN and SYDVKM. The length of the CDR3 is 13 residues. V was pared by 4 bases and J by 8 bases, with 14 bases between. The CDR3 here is CASSSTVSRGYTF. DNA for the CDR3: TGTGCCAGCAGTTCGACAGTATCGAGGGGCTACACCTTC.

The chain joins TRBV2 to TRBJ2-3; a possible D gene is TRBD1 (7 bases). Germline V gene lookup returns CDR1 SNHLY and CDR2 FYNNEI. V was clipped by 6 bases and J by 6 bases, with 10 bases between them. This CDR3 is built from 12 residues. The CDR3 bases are TGTGCCAGCAGGGCAGGGGGGGATACGCAGTATTTT. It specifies CASRAGGDTQYF. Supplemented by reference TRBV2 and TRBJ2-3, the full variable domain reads EPEVTQTPSHQVTQMGQEVILRCVPISNHLYFYWYRQILGQKVEFLVSFYNNEISEKSEIFDDQFSVERPDGSNFTLKIRSTKLEDSAMYFCASRAGGDTQYFGPGTRLTVL.

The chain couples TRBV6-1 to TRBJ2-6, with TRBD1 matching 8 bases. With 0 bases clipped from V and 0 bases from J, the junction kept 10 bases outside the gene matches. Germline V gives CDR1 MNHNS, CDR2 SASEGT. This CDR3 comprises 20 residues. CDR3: CASSEAGQVLTFSGANVLTF. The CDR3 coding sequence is TGTGCCAGCAGTGAAGCGGGACAGGTCCTAACGTTCTCTGGGGCCAACGTCCTGACTTTC.

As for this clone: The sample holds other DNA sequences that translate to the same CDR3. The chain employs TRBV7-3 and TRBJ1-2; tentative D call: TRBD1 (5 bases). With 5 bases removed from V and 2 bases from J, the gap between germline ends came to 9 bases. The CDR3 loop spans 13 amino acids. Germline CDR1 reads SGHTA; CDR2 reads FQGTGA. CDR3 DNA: TGTGCCAGCAGCCCCCAGGGAAACTATGGCTACACCTTC. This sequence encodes CASSPQGNYGYTF.

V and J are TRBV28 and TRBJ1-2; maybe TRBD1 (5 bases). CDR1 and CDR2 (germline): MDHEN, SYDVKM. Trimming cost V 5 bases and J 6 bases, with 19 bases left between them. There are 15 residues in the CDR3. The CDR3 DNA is TGTGCCAGCAGTGGGTGGGGGGGAGGCGGGCATGGCTACACCTTC. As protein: CASSGWGGGGHGYTF.

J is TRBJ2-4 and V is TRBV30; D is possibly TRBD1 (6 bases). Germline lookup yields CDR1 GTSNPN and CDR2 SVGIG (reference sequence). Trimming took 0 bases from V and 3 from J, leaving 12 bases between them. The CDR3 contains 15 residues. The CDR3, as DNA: TGTGCCTGGAGTGTACAGGGTATAGTCAAAAACATTCAGTACTTC. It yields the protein CAWSVQGIVKNIQYF.

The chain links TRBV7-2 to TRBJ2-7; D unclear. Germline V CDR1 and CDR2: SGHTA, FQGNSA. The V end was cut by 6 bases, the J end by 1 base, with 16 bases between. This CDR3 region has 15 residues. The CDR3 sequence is CASSSSPASSYEQYF. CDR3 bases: TGTGCCAGCAGTTCAAGTCCCGCTAGTTCCTACGAGCAGTACTTC.

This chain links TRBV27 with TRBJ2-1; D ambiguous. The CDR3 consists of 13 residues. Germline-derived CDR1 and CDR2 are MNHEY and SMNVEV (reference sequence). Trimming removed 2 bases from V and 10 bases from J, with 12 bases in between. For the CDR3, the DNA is TGTGCCAGCAGTTTACAGATCATGTGGGAGCAGTTCTTC. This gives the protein CASSLQIMWEQFF.

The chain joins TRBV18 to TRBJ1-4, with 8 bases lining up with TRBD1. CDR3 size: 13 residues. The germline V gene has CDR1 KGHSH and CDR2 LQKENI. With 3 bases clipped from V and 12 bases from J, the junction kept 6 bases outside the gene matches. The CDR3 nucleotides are TGTGCCAGCTCACCCTCCGGACAGGGAGAACTGTTTTTT. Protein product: CASSPSGQGELFF.

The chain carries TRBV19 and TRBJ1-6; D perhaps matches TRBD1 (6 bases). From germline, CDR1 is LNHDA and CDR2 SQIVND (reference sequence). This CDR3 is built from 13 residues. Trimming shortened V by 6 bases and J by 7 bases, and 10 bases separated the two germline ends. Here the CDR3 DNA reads TGTGCCAGTAGCCCTCAGGGGAATTCACCCCTCCACTTT. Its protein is CASSPQGNSPLHF. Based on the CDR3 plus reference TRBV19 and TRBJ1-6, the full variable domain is DGGITQSPKYLFRKEGQNVTLSCEQNLNHDAMYWYRQDPGQGLRLIYYSQIVNDFQKGDIAEGYSVSREKKESFPLTVTSAQKNPTAFYLCASSPQGNSPLHFGNGTRLTVT.

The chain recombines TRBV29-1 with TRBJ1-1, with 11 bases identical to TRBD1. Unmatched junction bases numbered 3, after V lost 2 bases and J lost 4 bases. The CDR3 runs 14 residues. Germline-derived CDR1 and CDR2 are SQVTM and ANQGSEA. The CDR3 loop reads CSVERTGGFTEAFF. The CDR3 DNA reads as TGCAGCGTTGAAAGGACAGGGGGCTTCACTGAAGCTTTCTTT.

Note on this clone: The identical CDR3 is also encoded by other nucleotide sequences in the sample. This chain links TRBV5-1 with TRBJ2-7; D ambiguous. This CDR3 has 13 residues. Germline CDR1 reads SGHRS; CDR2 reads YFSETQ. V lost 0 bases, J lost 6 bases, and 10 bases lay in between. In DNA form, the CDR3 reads TGCGCCAGCAGCTTGGCTGCCGGGTCCGAGCAGTACTTC. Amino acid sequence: CASSLAAGSEQYF.

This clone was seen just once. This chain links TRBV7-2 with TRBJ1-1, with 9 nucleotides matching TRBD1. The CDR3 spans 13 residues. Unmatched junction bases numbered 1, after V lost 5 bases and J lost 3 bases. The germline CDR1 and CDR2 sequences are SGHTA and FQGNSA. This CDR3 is CASSRQGDTEAFF. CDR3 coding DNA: TGTGCCAGCAGCCGACAGGGGGACACTGAAGCTTTCTTT.

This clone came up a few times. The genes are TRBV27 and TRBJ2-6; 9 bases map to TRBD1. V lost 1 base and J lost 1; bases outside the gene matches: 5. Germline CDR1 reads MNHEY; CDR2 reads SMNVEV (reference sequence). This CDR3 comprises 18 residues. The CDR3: CASSLLDRGLSGANVLTF. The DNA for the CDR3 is TGTGCCAGCAGTTTATTGGACAGGGGCCTTTCTGGGGCCAACGTCCTGACTTTC.

The CDR3 DNA reads TGTGCCAGCAGCGTAGAGCGGGGGGGCCTCAATGAGCAGTTCTTC. It encodes CASSVERGGLNEQFF. This chain uses TRBV9 with TRBJ2-1; 10 bases are shared with TRBD2. Germline-derived CDR1 and CDR2 are SGDLS and YYNGEE. The CDR3 sequence is 15 residues long. The junction had 3 bases not matched to a gene; V was cut back by 0 bases and J by 6 bases.

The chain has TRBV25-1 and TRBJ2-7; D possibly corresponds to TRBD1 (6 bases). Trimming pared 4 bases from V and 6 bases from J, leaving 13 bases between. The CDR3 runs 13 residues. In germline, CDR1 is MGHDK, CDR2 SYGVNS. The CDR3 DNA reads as TGTGCCAGCAGTGCGACAGGCCCCAGCGAGCAGTACTTC. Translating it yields CASSATGPSEQYF.

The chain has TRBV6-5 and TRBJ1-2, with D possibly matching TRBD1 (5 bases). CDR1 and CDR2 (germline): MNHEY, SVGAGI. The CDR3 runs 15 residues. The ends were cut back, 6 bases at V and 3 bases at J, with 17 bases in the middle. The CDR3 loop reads CASRSIRQRHYGYTF. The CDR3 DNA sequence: TGTGCCAGCAGGTCGATTAGACAGCGTCACTATGGCTACACCTTC.

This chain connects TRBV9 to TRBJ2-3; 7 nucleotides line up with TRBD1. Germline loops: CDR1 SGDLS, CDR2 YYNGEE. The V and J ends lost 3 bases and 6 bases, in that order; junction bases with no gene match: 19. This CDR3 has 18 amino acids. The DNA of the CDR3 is TGTGCCAGCAGCGGACTCGCCTCGACAGGGACCCTACGGGATACGCAGTATTTT. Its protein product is CASSGLASTGTLRDTQYF. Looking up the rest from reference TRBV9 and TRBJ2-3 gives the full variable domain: DSGVTQTPKHLITATGQRVTLRCSPRSGDLSVYWYQQSLDQGLQFLIQYYNGEERAKGNILERFSAQQFPDLHSELNLSSLELGDSALYFCASSGLASTGTLRDTQYFGPGTRLTVL.

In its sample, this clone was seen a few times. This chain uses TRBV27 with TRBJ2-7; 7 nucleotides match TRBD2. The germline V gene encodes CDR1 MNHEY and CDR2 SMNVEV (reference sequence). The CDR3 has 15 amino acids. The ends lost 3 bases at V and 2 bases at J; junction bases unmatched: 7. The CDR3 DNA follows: TGTGCCAGCAGTTTGAGTCTCCGGGGGGCCTACGAGCAGTACTTC. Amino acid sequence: CASSLSLRGAYEQYF.